Detailed here is one T cell receptor beta chain. The table came from immunoSEQ multiplex PCR; TCRdb's copy has only in-frame clones and leaves some out. Seen here are over 2 million clones, 92% observed once, and the top ten hold about 0.41%. This entry belongs to a study of shared clonotypes between healthy human individuals. In the CD4+ fraction, cells were divided into CD45RA+ naive and CD45RA-negative memory subsets. Trimming removed 6 bases at V and 1 base at J, with 16 bases between. The CDR3 has 15 residues. Germline V CDR1 and CDR2: MDHEN, SYDVKM. The sequence was obtained from a man aged 18 to 29 in good health. Some clones in this sample may be carry-over from other donors' samples. Material: naive CD4+ T cells from PBMCs. Subset specified: CD45RA+ positively selected. The rearrangement uses TRBV28 and TRBJ2-7; TRBD2 is a possible D gene (6 bases). In DNA form, the CDR3 reads TGTGCCAGCAGCCAGATTAAACTAGCTTCCTACGAGCAGTACTTC. Translation gives CASSQIKLASYEQYF.